The subject of this entry is one T cell receptor (beta chain). Its antigen remains unidentified. This sample was taken from a study of T cells in Graves' hyperthyroidism and ophthalmopathy. Findings of the study overall: The model's output predicted ophthalmopathy at a median of about 5.9 months prior to onset.

Regions amplified from RNA transcripts were the TCR beta CDR3 regions. The HTBI set primed first-round TCR CDR3 RT-PCR. TCRdb analysed the multiplex PCR reads with MiXCR anew, one entry per CDR3 protein. The sample includes hundreds of thousands of distinct CDR3 sequences, around 15% of them seen just once. Uncontrolled infection, other autoimmune disease, pregnancy or lactation led to exclusion. The diagnoses drew upon clinical symptoms, serum thyroxine and TRAb, thyroid ultrasound and orbital computed tomography. The CDR3 is made up of 11 amino acids. CDR1 is SGHTA and CDR2 is FQGTGA in the germline V gene.

The sample comprised blood. The receptor comes from a woman aged 18-35 years with Graves' hyperthyroidism. The gene calls are TRBV7-3 and TRBJ2-3, with D unresolved. This CDR3 is CSRHHTDTQYF. For the CDR3, the DNA is TGTAGTCGTCATCACACAGATACGCAGTATTTT.